Sequencing of this T cell receptor (beta chain) was carried out in a study of read filtering for tumor transcriptome and immune sequencing. This library used roughly 400 ng RNA and molecular barcoded adaptors spanning alpha/delta and beta/gamma chains. TCRdb redid the calling of the reads with MiXCR, one entry per CDR3 protein. The sample carries about 24,000 distinct CDR3 sequences, less than 25% recorded once. The V gene's germline CDR1 is GTSNPN and CDR2 SVGIG (reference sequence). This CDR3 has 13 amino acids. Trimming cost V 1 base and J 3 bases, with 7 bases left between them. This clonotype was counted a few times.

The specimen was a population of CD138-negative cells sorted from bone marrow. The TCR comes from a donor aged 40 or older with multiple myeloma. The chain uses TRBV30 and TRBJ2-4, with a tentative D call TRBD1 (6 bases). This CDR3 reads CAWSEGDKNIQYF. The DNA of the CDR3 is TGTGCCTGGAGTGAGGGGGACAAAAACATTCAGTACTTC.